This T cell receptor (beta chain) stems from a study of cytotoxic CD8 clonotypes in ibrutinib-treated CLL. About the research overall: Partial responses numbered about 24 and complete responses 2; after a median around 68 months, about 14 stayed remitted and roughly twelve progressed. A mean of roughly 260,000 productive templates and about 88,000 productive rearrangements was obtained per sample.

Regarding this clone: Its antigen is currently unknown.

Germline V lookup: CDR1 SGHRS, CDR2 YFSETQ. The CDR3 runs to 13 residues. Trimming took 5 bases from V and 5 from J, leaving 14 bases between them. Generated by immunoSEQ multiplex PCR, the TCRdb table keeps only in-frame clones and is missing some. Of 250,000 or so clones in the sample, 70% were seen once. Study-level results: Sampling time points were not equivalent between sustained-remission and progressing patients. An increase in clonality occurred at ibrutinib response, followed by a return toward baseline at progression.

This sequence originates from a human donor with chronic lymphocytic leukemia. The sample in question was PBMCs, obtained after 24 months of ibrutinib treatment. This chain joins TRBV5-1 and TRBJ2-7; D is uncertain. The CDR3 DNA sequence: TGCGCCAGCAGTAAACCTAAGGTCCACGAGCAGTACTTC. It yields the protein CASSKPKVHEQYF.